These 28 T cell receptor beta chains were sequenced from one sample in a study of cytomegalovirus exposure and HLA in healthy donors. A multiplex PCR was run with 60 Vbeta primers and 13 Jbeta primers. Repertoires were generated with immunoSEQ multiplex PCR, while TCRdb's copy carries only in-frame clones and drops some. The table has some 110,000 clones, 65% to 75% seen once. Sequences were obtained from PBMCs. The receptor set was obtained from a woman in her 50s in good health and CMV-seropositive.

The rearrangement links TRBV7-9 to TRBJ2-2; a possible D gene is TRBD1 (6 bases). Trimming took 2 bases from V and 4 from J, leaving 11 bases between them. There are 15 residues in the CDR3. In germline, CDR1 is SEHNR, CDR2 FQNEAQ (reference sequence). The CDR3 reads CASSLSAGATGELFF. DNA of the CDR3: TGTGCCAGCAGCTTATCCGCAGGGGCCACCGGGGAGCTGTTTTTT. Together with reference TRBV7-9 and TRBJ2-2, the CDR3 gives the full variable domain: DTGVSQNPRHKITKRGQNVTFRCDPISEHNRLYWYRQTLGQGPEFLTYFQNEAQLEKSRLLSDRFSAERPKGSFSTLEIQRTEQGDSAMYLCASSLSAGATGELFFGEGSRLTVL.

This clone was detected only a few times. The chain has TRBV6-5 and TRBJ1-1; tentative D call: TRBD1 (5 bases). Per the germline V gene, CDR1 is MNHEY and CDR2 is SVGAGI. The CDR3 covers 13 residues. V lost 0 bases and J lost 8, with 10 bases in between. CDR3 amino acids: CASSYSNAGEAFF. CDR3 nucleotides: TGTGCCAGCAGTTACTCGAACGCAGGGGAAGCTTTCTTT.

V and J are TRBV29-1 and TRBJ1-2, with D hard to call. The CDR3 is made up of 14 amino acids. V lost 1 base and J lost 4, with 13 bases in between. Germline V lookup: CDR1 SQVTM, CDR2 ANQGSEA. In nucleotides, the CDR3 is TGCAGCGTTGAAGTCACCCCGCGGGGCTATGGCTACACCTTC. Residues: CSVEVTPRGYGYTF.

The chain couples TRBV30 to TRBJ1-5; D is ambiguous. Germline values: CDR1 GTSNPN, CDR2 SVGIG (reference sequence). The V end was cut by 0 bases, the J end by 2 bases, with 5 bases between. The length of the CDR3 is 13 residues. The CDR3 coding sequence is TGTGCCTGGAGTGTAACAGGCAATCAGCCCCAGCATTTT. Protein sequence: CAWSVTGNQPQHF.

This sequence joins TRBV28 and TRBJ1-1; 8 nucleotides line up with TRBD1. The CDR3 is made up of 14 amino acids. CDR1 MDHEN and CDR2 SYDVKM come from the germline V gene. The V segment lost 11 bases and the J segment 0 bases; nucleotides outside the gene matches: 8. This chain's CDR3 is CAGQAGGLNTEAFF. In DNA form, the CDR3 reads TGTGCCGGGCAGGCAGGGGGCCTGAACACTGAAGCTTTCTTT.

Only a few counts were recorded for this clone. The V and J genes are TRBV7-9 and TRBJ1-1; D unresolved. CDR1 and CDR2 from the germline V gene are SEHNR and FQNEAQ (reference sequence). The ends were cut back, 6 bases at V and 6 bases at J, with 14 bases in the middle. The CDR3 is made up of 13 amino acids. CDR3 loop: CASRQGGAPEAFF. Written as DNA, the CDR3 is TGTGCCAGCAGACAAGGAGGCGCCCCTGAAGCTTTCTTT.

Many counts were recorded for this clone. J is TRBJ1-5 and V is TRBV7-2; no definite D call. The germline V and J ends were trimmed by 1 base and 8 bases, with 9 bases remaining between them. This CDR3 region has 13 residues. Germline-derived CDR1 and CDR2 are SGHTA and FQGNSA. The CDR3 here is CASSLGFGEPQHF. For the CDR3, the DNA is TGTGCCAGCAGCTTAGGGTTCGGGGAGCCCCAGCATTTT.

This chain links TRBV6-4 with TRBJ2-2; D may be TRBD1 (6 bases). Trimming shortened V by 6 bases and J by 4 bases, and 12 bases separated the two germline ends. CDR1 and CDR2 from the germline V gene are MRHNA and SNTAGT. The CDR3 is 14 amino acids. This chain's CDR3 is CASRETGFTGELFF. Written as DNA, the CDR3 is TGTGCCAGCAGAGAAACAGGGTTCACCGGGGAGCTGTTTTTT.

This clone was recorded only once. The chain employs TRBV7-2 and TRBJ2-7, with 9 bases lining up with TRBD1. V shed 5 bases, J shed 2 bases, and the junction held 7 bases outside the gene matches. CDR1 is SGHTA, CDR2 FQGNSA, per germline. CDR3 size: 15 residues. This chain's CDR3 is CASSVRGQGTYEQYF. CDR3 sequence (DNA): TGTGCCAGCAGCGTTAGGGGACAGGGTACCTACGAGCAGTACTTC.

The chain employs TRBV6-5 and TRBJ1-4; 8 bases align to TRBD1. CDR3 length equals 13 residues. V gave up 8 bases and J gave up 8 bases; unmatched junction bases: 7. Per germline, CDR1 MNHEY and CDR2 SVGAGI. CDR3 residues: CASRTGMHEKLFF. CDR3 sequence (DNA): TGTGCCAGCCGGACAGGGATGCACGAAAAACTGTTTTTT.

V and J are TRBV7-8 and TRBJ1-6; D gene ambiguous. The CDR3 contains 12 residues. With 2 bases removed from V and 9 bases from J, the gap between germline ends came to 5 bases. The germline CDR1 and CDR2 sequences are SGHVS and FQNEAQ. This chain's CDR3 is CASSLPSSPLHF. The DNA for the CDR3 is TGTGCCAGCAGCTTACCCTCTTCACCCCTCCACTTT.

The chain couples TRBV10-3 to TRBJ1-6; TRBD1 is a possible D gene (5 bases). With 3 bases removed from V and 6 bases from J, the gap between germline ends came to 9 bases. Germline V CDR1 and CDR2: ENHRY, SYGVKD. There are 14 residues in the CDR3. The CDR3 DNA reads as TGTGCCATCAGTGAAAAACAGGCTAATTCACCCCTCCACTTT. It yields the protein CAISEKQANSPLHF.

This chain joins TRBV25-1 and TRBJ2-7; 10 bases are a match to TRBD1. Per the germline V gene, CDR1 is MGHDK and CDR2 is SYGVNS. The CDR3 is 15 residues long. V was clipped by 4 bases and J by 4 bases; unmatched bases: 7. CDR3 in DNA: TGTGCCAGCAGTGGCCCGGGACAGGGGACTTACGAGCAGTACTTC. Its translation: CASSGPGQGTYEQYF.

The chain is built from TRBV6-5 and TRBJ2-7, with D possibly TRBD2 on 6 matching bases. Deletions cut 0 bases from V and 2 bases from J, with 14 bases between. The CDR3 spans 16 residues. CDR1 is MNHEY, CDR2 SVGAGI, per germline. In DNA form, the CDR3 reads TGTGCCAGCAGTTACTCGATCGGGGAGGCTCCCTACGAGCAGTACTTC. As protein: CASSYSIGEAPYEQYF.

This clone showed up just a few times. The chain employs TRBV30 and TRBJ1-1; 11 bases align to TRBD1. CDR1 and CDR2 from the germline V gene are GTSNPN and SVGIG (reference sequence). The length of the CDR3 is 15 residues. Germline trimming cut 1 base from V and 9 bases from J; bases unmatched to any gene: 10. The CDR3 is CAWSAPWTGGGQAFF. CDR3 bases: TGTGCCTGGAGTGCCCCCTGGACAGGGGGCGGTCAAGCTTTCTTT.

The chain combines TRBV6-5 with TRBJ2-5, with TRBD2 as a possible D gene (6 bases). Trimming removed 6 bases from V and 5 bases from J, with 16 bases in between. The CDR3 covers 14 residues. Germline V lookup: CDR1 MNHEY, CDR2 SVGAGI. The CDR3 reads CASRPQGAGETQYF. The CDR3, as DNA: TGTGCCAGCAGGCCACAAGGGGCGGGGGAGACCCAGTACTTC.

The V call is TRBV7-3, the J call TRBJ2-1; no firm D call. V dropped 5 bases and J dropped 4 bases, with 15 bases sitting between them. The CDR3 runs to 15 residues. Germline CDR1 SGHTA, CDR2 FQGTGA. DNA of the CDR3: TGTGCCAGCAGCCCAGAGGCTCAAGGATACAATGAGCAGTTCTTC. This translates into CASSPEAQGYNEQFF.

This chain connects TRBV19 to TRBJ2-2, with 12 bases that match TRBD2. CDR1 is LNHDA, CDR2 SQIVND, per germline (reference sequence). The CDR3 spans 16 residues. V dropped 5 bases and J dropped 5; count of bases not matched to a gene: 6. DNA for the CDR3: TGTGCCAGTAGTTCTGGACTAGCGGGGAGGACCGGGGAGCTGTTTTTT. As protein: CASSSGLAGRTGELFF.

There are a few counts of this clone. The DNA for the CDR3 is TGTGCCAGCAGCCCCCAGGGGCCAGAGACCCAGTACTTC. Translating gives CASSPQGPETQYF. The V and J genes are TRBV11-1 and TRBJ2-5; D perhaps matches TRBD1 (6 bases). Between the trimmed V and J ends, which lost 5 bases and 4 bases, there was a span of 11 bases. The CDR3 has 13 amino acids. Germline CDR1 reads SGHAT; CDR2 reads FQDESV (reference sequence).

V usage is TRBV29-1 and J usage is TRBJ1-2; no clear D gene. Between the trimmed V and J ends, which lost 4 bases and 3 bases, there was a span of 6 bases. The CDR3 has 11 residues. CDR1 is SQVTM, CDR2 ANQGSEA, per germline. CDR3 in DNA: TGCAGCGTTGGGGAGGACTATGGCTACACCTTC. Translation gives CSVGEDYGYTF.

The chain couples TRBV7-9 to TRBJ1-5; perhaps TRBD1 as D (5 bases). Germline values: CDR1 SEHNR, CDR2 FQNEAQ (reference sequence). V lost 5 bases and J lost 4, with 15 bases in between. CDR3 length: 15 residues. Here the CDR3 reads CASSQAGEGNQPQHF. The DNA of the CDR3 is TGTGCCAGCAGCCAGGCGGGGGAGGGGAATCAGCCCCAGCATTTT.

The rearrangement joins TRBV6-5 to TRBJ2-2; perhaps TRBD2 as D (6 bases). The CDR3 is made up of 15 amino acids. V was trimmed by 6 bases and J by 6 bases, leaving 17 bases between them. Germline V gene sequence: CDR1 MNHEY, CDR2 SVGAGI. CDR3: CASRNAGRKSGELFF. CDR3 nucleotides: TGTGCCAGCAGAAACGCGGGACGGAAATCCGGGGAGCTGTTTTTT.

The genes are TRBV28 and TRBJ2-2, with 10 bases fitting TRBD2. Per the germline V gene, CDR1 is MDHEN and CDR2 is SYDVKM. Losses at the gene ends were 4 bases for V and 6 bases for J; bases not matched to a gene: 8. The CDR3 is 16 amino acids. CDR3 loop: CASSSPSGSAAGELFF. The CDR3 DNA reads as TGTGCCAGCAGTTCTCCTAGCGGGAGTGCAGCCGGGGAGCTGTTTTTT.

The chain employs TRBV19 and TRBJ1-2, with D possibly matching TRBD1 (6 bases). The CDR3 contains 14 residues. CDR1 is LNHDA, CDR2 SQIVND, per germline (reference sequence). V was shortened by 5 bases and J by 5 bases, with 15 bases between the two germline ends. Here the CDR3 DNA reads TGTGCCAGTAGTCCTGACAGGAGACCTTATGGCTACACCTTC. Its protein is CASSPDRRPYGYTF.

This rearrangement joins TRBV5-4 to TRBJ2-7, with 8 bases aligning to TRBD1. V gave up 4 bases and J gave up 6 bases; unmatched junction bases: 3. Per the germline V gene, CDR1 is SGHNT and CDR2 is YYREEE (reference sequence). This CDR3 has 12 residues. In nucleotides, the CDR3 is TGTGCCAGCAGCGGACAGGGCTCCGAGCAGTACTTC. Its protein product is CASSGQGSEQYF.

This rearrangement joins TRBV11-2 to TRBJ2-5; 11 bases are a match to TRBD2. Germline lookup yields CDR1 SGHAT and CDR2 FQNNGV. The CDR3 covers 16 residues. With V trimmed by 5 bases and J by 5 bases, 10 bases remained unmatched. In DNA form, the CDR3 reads TGTGCCAGCAGCGAATATAGCGGGGGGGCCCGGGAGACCCAGTACTTC. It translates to CASSEYSGGARETQYF.

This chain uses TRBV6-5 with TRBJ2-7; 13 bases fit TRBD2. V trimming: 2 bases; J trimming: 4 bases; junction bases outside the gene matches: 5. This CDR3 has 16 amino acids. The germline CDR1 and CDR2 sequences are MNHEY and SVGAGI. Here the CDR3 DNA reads TGTGCCAGCAGTTACGCGGGGGGACTAGCGGGATACGAGCAGTACTTC. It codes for CASSYAGGLAGYEQYF.

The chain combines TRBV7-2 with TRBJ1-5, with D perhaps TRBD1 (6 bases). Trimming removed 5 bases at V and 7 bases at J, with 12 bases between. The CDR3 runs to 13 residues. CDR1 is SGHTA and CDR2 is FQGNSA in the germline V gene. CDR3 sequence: CASSPTGRQPQHF. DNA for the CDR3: TGTGCCAGCAGCCCGACAGGTAGGCAGCCCCAGCATTTT.